This TCR beta chain was retrieved from a study of beta chain features in type 1 diabetes. Findings of the study overall: Junctions at VDJ sites from type 1 diabetes patients had fewer insertions and more deletions. All four CD4+ subsets of Type 1 diabetes patients contained TCRB CDR3s that were moderately but significantly shorter.

Since all of the isolated RNA was reverse transcribed, expressed TCRB transcripts were what got sequenced. Only in-frame clones appear in the TCRdb table, and some are missing; sequencing was by immunoSEQ multiplex PCR. The sample holds 160,000 or so clones, 7% to 9.5% seen once. This clone occurred a few times. Its antigen is not identified. V was trimmed by 2 bases and J by 4 bases, leaving 13 bases between them. The CDR3 has 15 amino acids. Germline assignment: CDR1 SGHTA and CDR2 FQGTGA. The origin of this receptor is a woman younger than 45 with type 1 diabetes. The gene calls are TRBV7-3 and TRBJ2-3; perhaps TRBD2 as D (6 bases). Sequencing used central memory CD4+ T cells from blood. DNA for the CDR3: TGTGCCAGCAGCTTATCGGGAGTCGGGTCAGATACGCAGTATTTT. It translates to CASSLSGVGSDTQYF.